The clone carrying this T cell receptor beta chain was observed once. The data originate from a study of blood T cells in healthy people across ages. Germline-derived CDR1 and CDR2 are DFQATT and SNEGSKA (reference sequence). V was clipped by 1 base and J by 7 bases, with 17 bases between them. CDR3 length equals 15 residues. A sample-barcoded 5' primer and a J-beta primer mix were used in a second PCR of roughly 7 to 11 cycles. TCRdb passed the 5' RACE reads through MiXCR, listing each CDR3 protein once. The repertoire has about 560,000 distinct CDR3 sequences, about 26% of them found once; the top ten carry roughly 3.5%. This sample also appeared in a second study, on T cells of mothers and their children.

This receptor was identified in a boy between 2 and 10 years old in good health. The V call is TRBV20-1, the J call TRBJ2-1; D not resolved. The sample consisted of blood. The CDR3 bases are TGCAGTGCTAGAGGGCCCGGGTACGGTAAGAATGAGCAGTTCTTC. Its protein product is CSARGPGYGKNEQFF.